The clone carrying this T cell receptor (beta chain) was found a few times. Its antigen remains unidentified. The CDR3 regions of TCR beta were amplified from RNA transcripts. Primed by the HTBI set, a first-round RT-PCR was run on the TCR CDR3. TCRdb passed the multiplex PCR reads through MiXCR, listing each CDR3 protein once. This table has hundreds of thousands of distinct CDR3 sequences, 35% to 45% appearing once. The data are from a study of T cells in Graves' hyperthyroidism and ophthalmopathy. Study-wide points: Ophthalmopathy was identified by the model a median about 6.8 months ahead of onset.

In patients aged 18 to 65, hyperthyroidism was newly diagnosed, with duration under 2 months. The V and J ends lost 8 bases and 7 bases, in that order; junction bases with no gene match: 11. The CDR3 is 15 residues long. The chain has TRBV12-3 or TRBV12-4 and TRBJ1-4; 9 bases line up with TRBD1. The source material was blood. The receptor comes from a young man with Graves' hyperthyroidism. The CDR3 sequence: CASGSTGQGFEKLFF. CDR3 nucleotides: TGTGCCAGCGGATCGACGGGACAGGGTTTTGAAAAACTGTTTTTT.